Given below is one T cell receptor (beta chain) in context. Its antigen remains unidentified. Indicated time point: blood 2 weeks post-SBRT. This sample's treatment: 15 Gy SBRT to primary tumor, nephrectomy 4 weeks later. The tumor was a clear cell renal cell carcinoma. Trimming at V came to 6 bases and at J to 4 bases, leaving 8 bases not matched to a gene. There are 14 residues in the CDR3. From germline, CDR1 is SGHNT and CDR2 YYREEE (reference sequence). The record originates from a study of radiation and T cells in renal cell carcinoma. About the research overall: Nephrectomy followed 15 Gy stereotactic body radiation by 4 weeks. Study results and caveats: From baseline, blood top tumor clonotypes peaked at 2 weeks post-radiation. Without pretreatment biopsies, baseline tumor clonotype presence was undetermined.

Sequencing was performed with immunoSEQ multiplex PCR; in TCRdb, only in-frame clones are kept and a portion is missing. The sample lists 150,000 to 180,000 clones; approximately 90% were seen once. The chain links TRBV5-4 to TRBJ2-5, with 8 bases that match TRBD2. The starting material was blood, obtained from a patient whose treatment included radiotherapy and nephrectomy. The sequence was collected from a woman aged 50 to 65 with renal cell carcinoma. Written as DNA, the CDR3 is TGTGCCAGCAACCAAGGGACTAGGGGAGAGACCCAGTACTTC. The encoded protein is CASNQGTRGETQYF.